This entry lists 15 T cell receptor beta chains sequenced from one sample in a study of blood T cell repertoires in COVID-19. Only in-frame clones appear in the TCRdb table, and some are missing; sequencing was by immunoSEQ multiplex PCR. Among some 98,000 clones listed, approximately 82% were seen once. The source material was peripheral blood. The receptor source for this set is a man between 65 and 85 years old with active or convalescent COVID-19.

CDR3 sequence reads: CASSLEGGEQFF. The DNA for the CDR3 is TGTGCCAGCAGCTTAGAGGGGGGTGAGCAGTTCTTC. V usage is TRBV11-3 and J usage is TRBJ2-1, with a tentative D call TRBD2 (6 bases). V lost 0 bases and J lost 9, with 6 bases in between. The CDR3 is 12 residues long. The germline V gene has CDR1 SGHNT and CDR2 YENEEA.

The gene calls are TRBV11-3 and TRBJ1-2; D unclear. Germline-derived CDR1 and CDR2 are SGHNT and YENEEA. Trimming left V 5 bases short and J 3 bases short, with 19 bases between. The CDR3 length is 16 residues. This chain's CDR3 is CASSPAPGFLDYGYTF. The CDR3 DNA reads TGTGCCAGCAGCCCGGCTCCGGGTTTTTTGGACTATGGCTACACCTTC.

The CDR3 coding sequence is TGCGCCAGCAGCCATGCCGGGACTAGCGGGCTCAGCTCCTACAATGAGCAGTTCTTC. Translated, it gives CASSHAGTSGLSSYNEQFF. The gene calls are TRBV5-1 and TRBJ2-1; TRBD2 aligns across 12 bases. Germline CDR1 SGHRS, CDR2 YFSETQ. J lost 0 bases, V lost 4 bases, and 11 bases had no gene match. This CDR3 is built from 19 residues.

This sequence joins TRBV5-1 and TRBJ1-2, with TRBD1 identical over 10 bases. V was pared by 4 bases and J by 7 bases, with 7 bases of the junction left unmatched. This CDR3 spans 14 amino acids. Per germline, CDR1 SGHRS and CDR2 YFSETQ. CDR3 in amino acids: CASSQGQGSSGYTF. CDR3 bases: TGCGCCAGCAGCCAGGGACAGGGGAGTTCTGGCTACACCTTC.

This clone appeared a few times. The chain recombines TRBV5-1 with TRBJ2-1; 8 nucleotides line up with TRBD1. The CDR3 extends over 14 amino acids. The V segment lost 4 bases and the J segment 4 bases; nucleotides outside the gene matches: 4. Germline lookup yields CDR1 SGHRS and CDR2 YFSETQ. CDR3 in amino acids: CASSLGTGYNEQFF. The CDR3 DNA reads TGCGCCAGCAGCCTCGGGACAGGTTACAATGAGCAGTTCTTC.

This clone appeared a single time. V gene TRBV9 combines with J gene TRBJ1-3; 7 nucleotides align to TRBD1. The CDR3 consists of 18 residues. Per the germline V gene, CDR1 is SGDLS and CDR2 is YYNGEE. The trim removed 3 bases at V and 0 bases at J, leaving 12 bases unmatched. The DNA of the CDR3 is TGTGCCAGCAGCGCCCGGGCTAGGGACAGTGGCTCTGGAAACACCATATATTTT. It is translated as CASSARARDSGSGNTIYF.

This clone showed up just once. The chain is built from TRBV11-3 and TRBJ1-4; D possibly corresponds to TRBD1 (5 bases). CDR1 is SGHNT and CDR2 is YENEEA in the germline V gene. The CDR3 is 15 amino acids. Trimming stripped 5 bases from V and 5 bases from J, with 15 bases between. Written as DNA, the CDR3 is TGTGCCAGCAGCCAGAGTTCGGGGGTGAATGAAAAACTGTTTTTT. It yields the protein CASSQSSGVNEKLFF.

For the CDR3, the DNA is TGTGCCACCAGTGAAATCCAGGAGCAGTACTTC. This sequence encodes CATSEIQEQYF. This chain connects TRBV24-1 to TRBJ2-7; D not certain. This CDR3 is 11 amino acids long. Trimming cost V 4 bases and J 7 bases, with 7 bases left between them. Germline loops: CDR1 KGHDR, CDR2 SFDVKD.

Concerning this clone itself: A read error may account for a junction end that differs from germline. The chain joins TRBV20-1 to TRBJ2-3; D remains ambiguous. This CDR3 comprises 11 residues. Germline V CDR1 and CDR2: DFQATT, SNEGSKA (reference sequence). The CDR3 loop is CSARGEATQYF. Here the CDR3 DNA reads TGCAGTGCCAGAGGCGAGGCTACGCAGTATTTT.

The chain is built from TRBV2 and TRBJ2-1; TRBD2 matches at 11 bases. The CDR3 covers 15 residues. The germline gives CDR1 SNHLY, CDR2 FYNNEI. With 1 base clipped from V and 15 bases from J, the junction kept 11 bases outside the gene matches. CDR3 loop: CASSEVLAGGRRVFF. The CDR3 DNA follows: TGTGCCAGCAGTGAAGTTTTAGCGGGGGGGCGGAGGGTGTTCTTC. The complete variable domain, with remaining parts taken from reference TRBV2 and TRBJ2-1, reads EPEVTQTPSHQVTQMGQEVILRCVPISNHLYFYWYRQILGQKVEFLVSFYNNEISEKSEIFDDQFSVERPDGSNFTLKIRSTKLEDSAMYFCASSEVLAGGRRVFFGPGTRLTVL.

This clone has just one count. This chain joins TRBV9 and TRBJ2-6, with D uncertain. CDR1 SGDLS and CDR2 YYNGEE come from the germline V gene. This CDR3 spans 14 amino acids. V dropped 2 bases and J dropped 0 bases, with 3 bases sitting between them. CDR3 residues: CASSVSSGANVLTF. As DNA, the CDR3 is TGTGCCAGCAGCGTGAGCTCTGGGGCCAACGTCCTGACTTTC.

The chain couples TRBV18 to TRBJ1-1, with TRBD1 identical over 8 bases. The V gene end was trimmed by 1 base and the J gene end by 0 bases; junction bases not matched to a gene: 7. This CDR3 is 17 amino acids long. Germline loops: CDR1 KGHSH, CDR2 LQKENI. CDR3 sequence reads: CASSPLSQGALNTEAFF. The CDR3 DNA reads TGTGCCAGCTCACCACTCAGTCAGGGGGCCTTGAACACTGAAGCTTTCTTT.

This rearrangement joins TRBV7-8 to TRBJ1-1, with D possibly being TRBD1 (6 bases). CDR3 length: 14 amino acids. The V gene lost 7 bases and the J gene lost 0 bases, with 12 bases spanning the gap. Germline values: CDR1 SGHVS, CDR2 FQNEAQ. CDR3 region: CASTSGTLNTEAFF. CDR3 bases: TGTGCCAGCACCTCGGGGACACTGAACACTGAAGCTTTCTTT. Together with reference TRBV7-8 and TRBJ1-1, the CDR3 gives the full variable domain: GAGVSQSPRYKVAKRGQDVALRCDPISGHVSLFWYQQALGQGPEFLTYFQNEAQLDKSGLPSDRFFAERPEGSVSTLKIQRTQQEDSAVYLCASTSGTLNTEAFFGQGTRLTVV.

Regarding this clone: One end of the junction does not line up with germline, which may come from a read error. The chain has TRBV14 and TRBJ2-7, with D perhaps matching TRBD2 (6 bases). The CDR3 sequence is 17 residues long. Germline V gene sequence: CDR1 SGHDN, CDR2 FVKESK. The CDR3 coding sequence is TGTGCCAGCACCCAAGGTCCAATCCGGGGGTTCTCCTACGAGCAGTACTTC. Amino acid sequence: CASTQGPIRGFSYEQYF.

The chain carries TRBV12-3 or TRBV12-4 and TRBJ2-1; no definite D call. Trimming stripped 5 bases from V and 0 bases from J, with 5 bases between. The CDR3 runs 13 residues. CDR3 loop: CASSAASYNEQFF. CDR3 nucleotides: TGTGCCAGCAGTGCGGCCTCCTACAATGAGCAGTTCTTC.